This T cell receptor beta chain was identified in a study of CD8 T cells in Susac syndrome. This clonotype was seen a single time. Germline V gives CDR1 SQVTM, CDR2 ANQGSEA. There are 12 residues in the CDR3. With 6 bases removed from V and 7 bases from J, the gap between germline ends came to 13 bases. An input of roughly 0.5 to 1 ug of RNA was subjected to reverse transcription using random hexamers. Amplification of TCR beta CDR3 across 54 Vbeta and 13 Jbeta was performed with immunoSEQ multiplex PCR. TCRdb passed the immunoSEQ multiplex PCR reads through MiXCR, listing each CDR3 protein once. The sample includes about 190,000 distinct CDR3 sequences, almost 96% of them seen just once.

The sample comprised CD4+ T cells from PBMCs. This clonotype was sampled from a human donor with Susac syndrome. This chain connects TRBV29-1 to TRBJ2-1; a weak D match, TRBD1 (6 bases). The CDR3 DNA reads as TGCAGCGTAGCGTGGGGGCCGAATGAGCAGTTCTTC. Translating gives CSVAWGPNEQFF.